The clone carrying this T cell receptor (beta chain) was recorded a few times. These data belong to a study of response to subunit inactivated influenza vaccine. The germline V gene has CDR1 SGDLS and CDR2 YYNGEE. V was clipped by 3 bases and J by 6 bases, with 16 bases between them. The CDR3 totals 15 residues. TCRdb fed the RT-PCR reads into MiXCR, producing one record per CDR3 protein. The repertoire holds some 570,000 distinct CDR3 sequences, with over 9% as singletons. This sample was also put to use in a study of T cells expressing NK-cell markers. That publication notes: Researchers built TCR beta cDNA using 5'RACE template switching with UMIs. The study sequenced eight donors, seven HCMV-seropositive and one seronegative. A handful of donors likewise had their CD3+CD56-NKG2C+ fraction led by these clonotypes.

This chain links TRBV9 with TRBJ2-1, with D perhaps matching TRBD2 (5 bases). This receptor was identified in a man in his fifties or sixties who received an inactivated influenza vaccine. This material consisted of PBMCs from blood, taken on the day of vaccination. The DNA of the CDR3 is TGTGCCAGCAGCGGCGGGCCCCTCCAAGGCAATGAGCAGTTCTTC. This translates into CASSGGPLQGNEQFF.